This T cell receptor beta chain comes out of a study of blood T cell repertoires in COVID-19. Study in general: Collection of acute and convalescent COVID-19 samples took place in the United States, Italy and Spain. The cDNA or gDNA used as material had been derived from T cells, B-cell-depleted T cells, or PBMCs.

The sample holds one count of this clone. Per the authors' pipeline: From reference gene primer amplification, estimates of nucleated cell counts were derived. Data came from immunoSEQ multiplex PCR; TCRdb stores just in-frame clones and leaves some out. The DNA was the basis for D and trimming; V, J and clone size are from that table. Of around 21,000 clones in the sample, roughly 84% were seen once. V dropped 1 base and J dropped 6; count of bases not matched to a gene: 3. The CDR3 has 15 amino acids. Germline CDR1 and CDR2: MGHDK and SYGVNS. The rearrangement joins TRBV25-1 to TRBJ1-4; 9 bases match TRBD1. Material for sequencing was peripheral blood. The TCR sequence derives from a man in his forties with acute or convalescent COVID-19. CDR3 sequence: CASSEWRDRDEKLFF. The CDR3 coding sequence is TGTGCCAGCAGTGAATGGAGGGACAGGGATGAAAAACTGTTTTTT.